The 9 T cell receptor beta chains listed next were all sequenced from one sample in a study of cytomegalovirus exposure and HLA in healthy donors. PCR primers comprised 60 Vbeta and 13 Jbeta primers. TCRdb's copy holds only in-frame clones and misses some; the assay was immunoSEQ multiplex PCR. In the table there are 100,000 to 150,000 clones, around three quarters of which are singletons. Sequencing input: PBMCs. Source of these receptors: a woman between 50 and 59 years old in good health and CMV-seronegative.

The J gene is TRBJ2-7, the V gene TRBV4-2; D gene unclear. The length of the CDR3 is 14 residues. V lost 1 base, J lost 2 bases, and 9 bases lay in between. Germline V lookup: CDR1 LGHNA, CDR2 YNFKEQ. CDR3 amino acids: CASSQAAGAYEQYF. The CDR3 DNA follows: TGTGCCAGCAGCCAAGCCGCAGGCGCCTACGAGCAGTACTTC.

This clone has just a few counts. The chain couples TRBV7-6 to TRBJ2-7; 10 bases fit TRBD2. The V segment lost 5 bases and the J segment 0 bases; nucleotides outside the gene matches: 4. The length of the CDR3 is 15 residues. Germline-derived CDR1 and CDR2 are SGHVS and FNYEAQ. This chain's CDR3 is CASSQRTSGSYEQYF. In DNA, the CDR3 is TGTGCCAGCAGCCAAAGGACTAGCGGCTCCTACGAGCAGTACTTC.

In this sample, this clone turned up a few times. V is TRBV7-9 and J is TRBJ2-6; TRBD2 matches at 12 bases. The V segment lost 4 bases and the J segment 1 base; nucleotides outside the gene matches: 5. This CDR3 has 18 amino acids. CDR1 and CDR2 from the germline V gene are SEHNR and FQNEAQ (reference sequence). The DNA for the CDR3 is TGTGCCAGCAGCTCGACTAGCGGGAGAAGGTCTGGGGCCAACGTCCTGACTTTC. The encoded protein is CASSSTSGRRSGANVLTF.

The CDR3 region is CASSVQVQTNYGYTF. In DNA form, the CDR3 reads TGTGCCAGTAGTGTACAGGTCCAGACTAACTATGGCTACACCTTC. The chain couples TRBV19 to TRBJ1-2, with D tentatively TRBD1 (5 bases). This CDR3 contains 15 residues. Germline V gene data show CDR1 as LNHDA and CDR2 as SQIVND (reference sequence). V was pared by 5 bases and J by 0 bases, with 13 bases between.

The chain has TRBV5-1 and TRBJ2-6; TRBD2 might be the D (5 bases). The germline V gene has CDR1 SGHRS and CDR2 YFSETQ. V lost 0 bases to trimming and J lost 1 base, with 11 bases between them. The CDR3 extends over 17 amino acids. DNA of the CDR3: TGCGCCAGCAGCTTGGGGGGAGCGGATTCTGGGGCCAACGTCCTGACTTTC. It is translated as CASSLGGADSGANVLTF.

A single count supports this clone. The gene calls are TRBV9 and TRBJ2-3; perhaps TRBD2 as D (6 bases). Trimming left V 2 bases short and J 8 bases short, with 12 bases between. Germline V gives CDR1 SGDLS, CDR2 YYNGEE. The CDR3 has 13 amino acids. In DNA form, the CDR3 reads TGTGCCAGCAGCGTGATCGCCGGGGGTACGCAGTATTTT. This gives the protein CASSVIAGGTQYF.

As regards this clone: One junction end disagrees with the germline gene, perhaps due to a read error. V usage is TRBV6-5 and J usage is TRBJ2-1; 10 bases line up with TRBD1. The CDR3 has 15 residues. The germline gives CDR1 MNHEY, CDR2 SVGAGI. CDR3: CASNYGTGVYNEQFF. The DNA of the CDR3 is TGTGCCAGCAATTACGGGACAGGGGTATACAATGAGCAGTTCTTC.

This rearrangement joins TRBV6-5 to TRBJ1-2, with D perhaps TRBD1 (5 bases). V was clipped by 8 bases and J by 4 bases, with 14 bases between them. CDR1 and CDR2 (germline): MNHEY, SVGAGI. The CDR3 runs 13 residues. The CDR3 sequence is CASSGNSIYGYTF. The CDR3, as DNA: TGTGCCAGCTCAGGGAACAGTATCTATGGCTACACCTTC.

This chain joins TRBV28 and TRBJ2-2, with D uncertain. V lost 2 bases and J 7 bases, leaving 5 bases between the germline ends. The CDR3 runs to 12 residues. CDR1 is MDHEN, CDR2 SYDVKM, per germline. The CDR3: CASSLILGELFF. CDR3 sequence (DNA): TGTGCCAGCAGTTTAATTCTCGGGGAGCTGTTTTTT.